The clone carrying this T cell receptor (beta chain) appeared many times. The target antigen is unknown. Relying on iRepertoire HTBI primers and Arm-PCR of CDR3 regions, the team built TCR beta libraries. Each CDR3 protein gets one entry after TCRdb re-called the multiplex PCR reads with MiXCR. The sample holds 540,000 or so distinct CDR3 sequences, approximately 13% seen once. This sample stems from a study of regulatory T cells in long-lasting Graves disease. Points from the study as a whole: Possibly, too few samples lowered accuracy.

The CDR3 runs 16 residues. Germline values: CDR1 MNHNS, CDR2 SASEGT. Trimming at V came to 8 bases and at J to 1 base, leaving 13 bases not matched to a gene. Time point denoted: newly diagnosed GD, antithyroid drugs for less than 3 months. From RNA extracted from PBMCs, the TCR library was made. Roughly 9.3 milliliters of peripheral blood were taken and placed in EDTA tubes. These data also featured in a second study, about T cells in Graves' hyperthyroidism and ophthalmopathy.

The sample consisted of peripheral blood mononuclear cells (PBMCs), taken at new diagnosis, from a patient treated with antithyroid drugs. The TCR sequence derives from a man younger than 45 with Graves disease. The chain combines TRBV6-1 with TRBJ1-1; 7 positions agree with TRBD1. In nucleotides, the CDR3 is TGTGCCAGCCTACAGGGGTCGGGCGGTAGGAACACTGAAGCTTTCTTT. This gives the protein CASLQGSGGRNTEAFF.